The subject of this entry is one T cell receptor beta chain. This clonotype was found a few times. Its antigen is unknown. No qualities accompany the bases; no much larger clone lies one base away. This record belongs to a study of human T cells and chemical hapten exposure (dated by TCRdb to the early 2020s). Regarding the study in general: For sensitization, 2% DPC in acetone was applied to a 2 cm by 2 cm area of upper inner arm skin. Patch testing on the upper back used Finn chambers containing 0.01% DPC, with scoring done after 6 days according to International Contact Dermatitis Research Group standards. Blood samples were taken from patients before sensitization (week 0) and at 2, 6 and about 24 weeks after DPC sensitization. Roughly 30 alopecia patients provided blood for TCR sequencing at one to four time points (pre-sensitization, 2, 6 and 24 weeks). Libraries were combined into a pool for sequencing, and differences in TCR yield between samples came mainly from small differences in library volumes within the pool. Most of the patients in the cohort were female, and the cohort covered alopecia areata with under or over 50% scalp involvement, alopecia totalis and alopecia universalis. Weekly therapeutic DPC doses were additionally applied to the scalp of patients throughout the roughly 22-week study period. This study followed changes in the peripheral blood TCR repertoire in vivo during primary and secondary sensitization of alopecia patients to the hapten diphenylcyclopropenone (DPC).

Measured from the cysteine to the phenylalanine, the CDR3 is 16 residues long. Just CDR3 DNA is preserved here, 48 bases in frame from base 1. The germline ends are 19 bases apart after V is trimmed by 2 bases and J by 8 bases. CDR1 and CDR2, per the germline V gene, are SGHVS and FQNEAQ. The full study reports these points: DPC sensitization did not change the number of TCRs with a frequency above 1 in 1000, and there was no evidence of changes in global repertoire structure. After repeated subsampling, the strength of the expansion versus patch-test correlation and the threshold at which it became significant changed. Patch test score correlated positively with the number of PT1 expanded TCRs, reaching significance at thresholds 8, 16 and 32 but not at 4. Because all patients had alopecia, a presumed autoimmune disease, the immune response of the patients might differ from that of healthy individuals. Significantly more large CDR3 similarity clusters were formed by expanded TCRs than by pre-sensitization or healthy control sets, consistent with antigen-driven responses.

This specimen's time point label, per the study, means: patch test 1, 2 weeks after DPC sensitization. The treatment or condition label corresponds to: therapeutic diphenylcyclopropenone sensitization with weekly scalp DPC. At every patch-test visit, the blood draw took place before the patch test was put on. Patients were eligible if aged 18 to 70, diagnosed with alopecia and judged suitable for DPC therapy, and pregnant patients were excluded. Total RNA was extracted from unfractionated whole blood collected in Tempus Blood RNA tubes. Libraries came from RACE. The reads were generated on a NextSeq 500. During library preparation, unique molecular identifiers were attached to individual cDNA molecules so that TCRs could be counted in a quantitative, reproducible way. From each blood RNA sample, both TCR alpha and TCR beta chains were sequenced. The study's processing was this. A median of about 100,000 TCRs per sample was observed, with a range of about 23,224 to 750,000. The Decombinator software suite was used to annotate V, J and CDR3 in the TCR reads. Every sample was subsampled to the same number of TCRs (28,000) for the PS versus PT1 abundance plots. Expanded TCRs were defined as absent before sensitization and observed at least eight times at the 2-week time point. The raw public reads went through TCRdb reprocessing: fastp at Q25, MiXCR clone calling, in-frame beta chains kept. Every entry covers one CDR3 protein and lists the most common genes and DNA from its rows. TCRdb, not the authors, supplied the V and J calls. The sample table contains approximately 80,000 distinct CDR3 sequences; only one count was recorded for over 6% of them. Approximately 1.5% of the sample rests with the top ten.

The starting material was whole blood, obtained in connection with sensitization to the hapten diphenylcyclopropenone (DPC). The sequence joins TRBV7-8 to TRBJ2-1, with TRBD1 tentatively as D gene (6 bases match). The TCR originated in a woman in her 30s with alopecia areata. Some clones in this sample may be carry-over from other donors' samples. The DNA sequence is given as TGTGCCAGCAGCTTATCAGGGGCCCGGCATATCTATGAGCAGTTCTTC. This sequence encodes CASSLSGARHIYEQFF. The CDR3 plus the reference TRBV7-8 and TRBJ2-1 genes for the other parts give the full variable domain: GAGVSQSPRYKVAKRGQDVALRCDPISGHVSLFWYQQALGQGPEFLTYFQNEAQLDKSGLPSDRFFAERPEGSVSTLKIQRTQQEDSAVYLCASSLSGARHIYEQFFGPGTRLTVL.